This T cell receptor (beta chain) appears in the sequencing data of a study of CD8+CD57+ T cells in acquired aplastic anemia. Study context: Sorted CD4+ and CD8+ cells gave a mean 3.2 ug DNA, range roughly 0.18 to 27.4 ug.

All patients picked for sequencing had shown, by flow cytometry, an expansion of CD8+CD57+ cells. This clonotype was seen many times. The template for TCR beta VDJ and CDR3 sequence profiling was genomic DNA. Via MiXCR, TCRdb re-called the reads, giving one row per CDR3 protein. The sample has more than 150,000 distinct CDR3 sequences; 48% are singletons. This CDR3 contains 13 residues. Germline assignment: CDR1 LNHDA and CDR2 SQIVND (reference sequence). V was shortened by 6 bases and J by 3 bases, with 11 bases between the two germline ends. Sequenced sample: sorted CD4+, CD8+, or CD8+CD57+ T cells (not recorded which) from PBMCs. The TCR originated in a human donor with aplastic anemia. The chain uses TRBV19 and TRBJ1-2; D is possibly TRBD1 (5 bases). The CDR3 spells CASRKQVDYGYTF. CDR3 sequence (DNA): TGTGCCAGTAGAAAACAGGTGGACTATGGCTACACCTTC.